This TCR beta chain was profiled in a study of tumor and adjacent non-tumor tissue in lung cancer. At the level of the study: Patients were aged about 31 to 85, ten or so men and about five women, stage I to III.

A word on this clonotype: Its antigen is unidentified. One junction end disagrees with the germline gene, perhaps due to a read error.

No cell sorting was done before RNA was extracted from the tissue. More than 3 cm separated this lung sample from the edge of the tumor. Notes on the study in general: Tumor repertoires had a smaller top 100 clone share than normal lung. Significantly higher TCR diversity was found in tumor than normal lung.

The library came from three nested PCR rounds adapted from ARM-PCR protocols. MiXCR was run by TCRdb on the multiplex PCR reads, yielding one entry per CDR3 protein. Here the sample spans about 50,000 distinct CDR3 sequences, about 80% being singletons. Sequenced input: distant non-tumor lung tissue. This receptor was obtained from a woman in her sixties or seventies with non-small cell lung cancer.

CDR3 coding DNA: TGCAGTGTCATGACCCGCAGCTCCTACAATGAGCATTTCTTC. This translates into CSVMTRSSYNEHFF. J is TRBJ2-1 and V is TRBV20-1, with D uncertain. The CDR3 length is 14 residues. The germline gives CDR1 DFQATT, CDR2 SNEGSKA (reference sequence).